This T cell receptor (beta chain) was captured in a study of control samples from healthy donors and cancer patients. Here immunoSEQ multiplex PCR was the method, and the copy in TCRdb shows in-frame clones only, minus some. Of roughly 100,000 clones listed, approximately 90% are singletons. Trimming took off 5 bases at V and 8 bases at J, with 10 bases between the two ends. The CDR3 consists of 12 residues. The chain recombines TRBV12-3 or TRBV12-4 with TRBJ2-1; D gene uncertain. Sequences were obtained from PBMCs. This receptor was taken from a man in his sixties with lung cancer. The CDR3 protein is CASSPNFDEQFF. Here the CDR3 DNA reads TGTGCCAGCAGTCCCAATTTTGATGAGCAGTTCTTC.